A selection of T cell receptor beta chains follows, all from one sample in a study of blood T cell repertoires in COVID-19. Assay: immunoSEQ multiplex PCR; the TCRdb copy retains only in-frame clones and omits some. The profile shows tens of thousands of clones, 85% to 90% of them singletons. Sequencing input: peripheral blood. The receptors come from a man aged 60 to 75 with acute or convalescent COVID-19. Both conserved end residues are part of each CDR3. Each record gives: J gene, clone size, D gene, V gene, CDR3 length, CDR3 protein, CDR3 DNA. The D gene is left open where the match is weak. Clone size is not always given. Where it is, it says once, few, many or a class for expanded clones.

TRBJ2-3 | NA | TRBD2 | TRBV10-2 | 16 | CASSAQGALAGGTQYF | TGCGCCAGCAGCGCTCAGGGGGCGCTAGCGGGGGGGACGCAGTATTTT
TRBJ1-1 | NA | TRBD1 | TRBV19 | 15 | CASSHRTGSDTEAFF | TGTGCCAGTAGCCACCGGACAGGGTCGGACACTGAAGCTTTCTTT
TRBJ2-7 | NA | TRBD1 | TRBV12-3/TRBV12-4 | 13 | CASSRGQGYEQYF | TGTGCCAGCAGTCGGGGACAGGGCTACGAGCAGTACTTC
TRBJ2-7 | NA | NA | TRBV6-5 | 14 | CASSSRTFTYEQYF | TGTGCCAGCAGTTCTAGGACTTTTACCTACGAGCAGTACTTC
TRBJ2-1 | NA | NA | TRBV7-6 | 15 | CASSLAPQGHAEQFF | TGTGCCAGCAGCTTAGCGCCCCAGGGTCACGCTGAGCAGTTCTTC
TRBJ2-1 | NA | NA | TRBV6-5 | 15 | CASRGGQVSYNEQFF | TGTGCCAGCAGGGGAGGACAGGTCTCCTACAATGAGCAGTTCTTC
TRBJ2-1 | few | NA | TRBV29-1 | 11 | CSVVPDNEQFF | TGCAGCGTTGTTCCAGACAATGAGCAGTTCTTC
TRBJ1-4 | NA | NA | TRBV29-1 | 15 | CSVEDDRGPSEKLFF | TGCAGCGTTGAAGACGATCGAGGGCCGAGTGAAAAACTGTTTTTT
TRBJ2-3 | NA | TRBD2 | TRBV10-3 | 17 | CAISEGPSGSGTDTQYF | TGTGCCATCAGTGAGGGGCCTAGCGGGAGTGGCACAGATACGCAGTATTTT
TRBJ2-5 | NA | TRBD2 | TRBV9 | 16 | CASSVVAGGPQETQYF | TGTGCCAGCAGCGTAGTGGCGGGGGGGCCCCAAGAGACCCAGTACTTC
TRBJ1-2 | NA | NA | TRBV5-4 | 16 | CASSQNPTGQGYGYTF | TGTGCCAGCAGCCAAAACCCGACAGGCCAGGGCTATGGCTACACCTTC
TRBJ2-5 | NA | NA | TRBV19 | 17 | CASSMGGQREWRETQYF | TGTGCCAGTAGTATGGGGGGACAGCGGGAGTGGCGAGAGACCCAGTACTTC
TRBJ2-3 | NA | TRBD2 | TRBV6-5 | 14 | CASTERGVADTQYF | TGTGCCAGCACCGAGCGGGGGGTTGCAGATACGCAGTATTTT
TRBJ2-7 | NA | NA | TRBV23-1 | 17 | CASSHLKGVWATYEQYF | TGCGCCAGCAGTCACCTCAAAGGGGTATGGGCAACCTACGAGCAGTACTTC
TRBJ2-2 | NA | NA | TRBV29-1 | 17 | CSVRGHGVSGNTGELFF | TGCAGCGTTAGGGGTCACGGGGTTAGCGGGAACACCGGGGAGCTGTTTTTT
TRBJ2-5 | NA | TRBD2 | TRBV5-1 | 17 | CASSSGTSGRTAETQYF | TGCGCCAGCAGCTCCGGGACTAGCGGGAGAACGGCGGAGACCCAGTACTTC
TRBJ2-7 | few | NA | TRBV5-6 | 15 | CASSPLGGGLGEQYF | TGTGCCAGCAGCCCCTTGGGGGGAGGTTTGGGCGAGCAGTACTTC
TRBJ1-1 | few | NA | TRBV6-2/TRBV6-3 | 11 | CASSILTEAFF | TGTGCCAGCAGTATACTCACTGAAGCTTTCTTT
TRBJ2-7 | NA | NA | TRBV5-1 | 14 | CASSSGVGFYEQYF | TGCGCCAGCAGCTCAGGGGTTGGATTCTACGAGCAGTACTTC
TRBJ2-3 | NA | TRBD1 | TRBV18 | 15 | CASSPGQGAADTQYF | TGTGCCAGCTCGCCTGGACAGGGGGCGGCAGATACGCAGTATTTT
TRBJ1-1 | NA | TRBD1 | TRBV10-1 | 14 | CASSESGQAKGAFF | TGCGCCAGCAGTGAGTCCGGACAGGCAAAAGGAGCTTTCTTT
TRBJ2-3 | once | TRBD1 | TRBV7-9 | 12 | CARQGMADTQYF | TGTGCCAGACAGGGGATGGCAGATACGCAGTATTTT
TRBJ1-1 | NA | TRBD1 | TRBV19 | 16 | CASSMPTDRAFAEAFF | TGTGCCAGTAGTATGCCAACCGACAGGGCCTTCGCTGAAGCTTTCTTT
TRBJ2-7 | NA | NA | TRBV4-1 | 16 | CASSQMGSRSYYEQYF | TGCGCCAGCAGCCAAATGGGGAGTAGGAGTTACTACGAGCAGTACTTC
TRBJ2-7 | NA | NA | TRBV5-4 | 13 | CASSLEADYEQYF | TGTGCCAGCAGCTTGGAGGCGGACTACGAGCAGTACTTC
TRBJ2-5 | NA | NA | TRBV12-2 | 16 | CASRTRLAGCGETQYF | TGTGCAAGTCGCACCAGACTAGCGGGGTGCGGGGAGACCCAGTACTTC
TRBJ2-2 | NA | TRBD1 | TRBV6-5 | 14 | CASRTGGDTGELFF | TGTGCCAGCAGGACAGGGGGCGACACCGGGGAGCTGTTTTTT
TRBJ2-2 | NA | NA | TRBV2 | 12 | CASSRGTGELFF | TGTGCCAGCAGCAGAGGAACCGGGGAGCTGTTTTTT
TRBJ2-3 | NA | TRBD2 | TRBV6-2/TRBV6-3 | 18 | CASSYSHTSGHSTDTQYF | TGTGCCAGCAGTTACTCGCACACTAGCGGTCACAGCACAGATACGCAGTATTTT
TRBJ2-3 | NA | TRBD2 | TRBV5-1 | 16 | CASSTRLAGATDTQYF | TGCGCCAGCAGCACGCGACTAGCGGGAGCTACAGATACGCAGTATTTT
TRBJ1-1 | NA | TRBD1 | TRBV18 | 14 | CASSSQGWNTEAFF | TGTGCCAGCTCATCACAGGGGTGGAACACTGAAGCTTTCTTT
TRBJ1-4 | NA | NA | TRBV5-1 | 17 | CASSLGAGPTTNEKLFF | TGCGCCAGCAGCTTGGGGGCGGGACCAACAACTAATGAAAAACTGTTTTTT
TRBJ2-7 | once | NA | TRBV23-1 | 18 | CATVIRGTYFPTRDEQYF | TGCGCCACGGTTATACGTGGTACCTACTTCCCTACCAGGGACGAGCAGTACTTC
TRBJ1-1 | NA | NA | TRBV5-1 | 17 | CASSPLGGAAGNTEAFF | TGCGCCAGCAGCCCCCTGGGGGGGGCGGCGGGTAACACTGAAGCTTTCTTT
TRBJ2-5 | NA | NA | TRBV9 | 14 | CASSPLVGGETQYF | TGTGCCAGCAGCCCTTTAGTGGGGGGAGAGACCCAGTACTTC
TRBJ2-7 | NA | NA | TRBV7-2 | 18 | CASSLGGSTRRKLRGQYF | TGTGCCAGCAGCTTAGGGGGCTCGACTAGAAGAAAACTACGAGGGCAGTACTTC
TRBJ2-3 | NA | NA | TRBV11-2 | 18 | CASRTGVHRGTGTDTQYF | TGTGCCAGCAGGACGGGAGTCCACAGGGGTACAGGCACAGATACGCAGTATTTT
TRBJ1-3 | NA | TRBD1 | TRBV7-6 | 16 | CASSLLQGNSGNTIYF | TGTGCCAGCAGCTTGTTACAGGGGAACTCTGGAAACACCATATATTTT
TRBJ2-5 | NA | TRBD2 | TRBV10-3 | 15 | CAISESEGRVATQYF | TGTGCCATCAGTGAGTCGGAAGGGAGGGTGGCGACCCAGTACTTC
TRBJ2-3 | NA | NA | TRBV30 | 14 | CAWSGAGLTDTQYF | TGTGCCTGGAGTGGGGCGGGCCTCACAGATACGCAGTATTTT
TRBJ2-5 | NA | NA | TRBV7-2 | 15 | CASSLVGTRQETQYF | TGTGCCAGCAGCTTAGTTGGGACACGACAAGAGACCCAGTACTTC
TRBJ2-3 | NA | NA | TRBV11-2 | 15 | CASSLDSGSFNTQYF | TGTGCCAGCAGCTTAGATAGCGGCAGCTTTAATACGCAGTATTTT
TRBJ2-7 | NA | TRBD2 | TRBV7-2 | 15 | CASSRLAGGPVEQYF | TGTGCCAGCAGCAGATTAGCGGGGGGGCCGGTCGAGCAGTACTTC
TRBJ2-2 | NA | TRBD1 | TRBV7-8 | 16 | CASSPGQGAHTGELFF | TGTGCCAGCAGCCCGGGACAGGGGGCCCACACCGGGGAGCTGTTTTTT
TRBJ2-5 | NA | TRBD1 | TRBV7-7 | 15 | CASSSDRGYQETQYF | TGTGCCAGCAGTTCAGACAGGGGCTACCAAGAGACCCAGTACTTC
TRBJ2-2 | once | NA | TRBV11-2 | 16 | CASSLVSGGGTGELFF | TGTGCCAGCAGCTTAGTATCGGGCGGAGGCACCGGGGAGCTGTTTTTT
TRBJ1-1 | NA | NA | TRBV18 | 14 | CASSPGSADTEAFF | TGTGCCAGCTCACCTGGGAGTGCGGACACTGAAGCTTTCTTT
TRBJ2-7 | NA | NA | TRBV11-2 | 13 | CASSLTAVLDQYF | TGTGCCAGCAGCTTAACGGCGGTGCTCGACCAGTACTTC
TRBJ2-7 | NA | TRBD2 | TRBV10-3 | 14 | CAISEGRELMEQYF | TGTGCCATCAGTGAAGGGCGGGAGCTCATGGAGCAGTACTTC
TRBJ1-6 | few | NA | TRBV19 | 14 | CASTPRASNSPLHF | TGTGCCAGTACCCCGAGGGCCTCTAATTCACCCCTCCACTTT
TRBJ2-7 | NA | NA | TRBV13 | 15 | CASSLGRDSSYEQYF | TGTGCCAGCAGCTTAGGCCGGGACTCTTCCTACGAGCAGTACTTC
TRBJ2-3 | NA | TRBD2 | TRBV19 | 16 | CASSIGASGGTDTQYF | TGTGCCAGTAGTATAGGGGCTAGCGGGGGCACAGATACGCAGTATTTT
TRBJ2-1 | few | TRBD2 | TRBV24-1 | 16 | CATSEHGTSDYNEQFF | TGTGCCACCAGTGAACACGGGACTAGCGACTACAATGAGCAGTTCTTC
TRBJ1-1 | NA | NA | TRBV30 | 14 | CAWSVAGVNTEAFF | TGTGCCTGGAGTGTAGCCGGGGTGAACACTGAAGCTTTCTTT